Listed here are 28 T cell receptor beta chains from one sample, sequenced in a study of T cell responses to AZD1222 COVID-19 vaccine. The data were produced by immunoSEQ multiplex PCR, yet TCRdb's version contains in-frame clones alone and is incomplete. The table shows approximately 300,000 clones, with about 94% occurring only once. Sequenced here: peripheral blood, sampled 28 days after the second AZD1222 dose. Every receptor here comes from an adult who received the AZD1222 COVID-19 vaccine.

The chain is built from TRBV30 and TRBJ1-5, with D maybe TRBD1 (5 bases). Germline V gives CDR1 GTSNPN, CDR2 SVGIG (reference sequence). V lost 2 bases and J 0 bases, leaving 8 bases between the germline ends. The CDR3 sequence is 14 residues long. The CDR3 here is CAWSSGVSNQPQHF. CDR3 DNA sequence: TGTGCCTGGAGTTCGGGGGTTAGCAATCAGCCCCAGCATTTT.

This chain joins TRBV28 and TRBJ2-1; TRBD2 matches at 7 bases. CDR3 size: 14 residues. From germline, CDR1 is MDHEN and CDR2 SYDVKM. With 8 bases clipped from V and 7 bases from J, the junction kept 11 bases outside the gene matches. CDR3 in amino acids: CASLRDYLGNEQFF. The CDR3 nucleotides are TGTGCCAGCCTCCGGGACTACTTGGGGAATGAGCAGTTCTTC.

The rearrangement links TRBV18 to TRBJ2-5, with 8 bases fitting TRBD2. This CDR3 comprises 19 residues. Trimming at V came to 0 bases and at J to 1 base, leaving 13 bases not matched to a gene. Germline V gene sequence: CDR1 KGHSH, CDR2 LQKENI. The CDR3 loop is CASSPPYGSSGSVQETQYF. In nucleotides, the CDR3 is TGTGCCAGCTCACCACCCTATGGGTCCAGCGGGAGCGTCCAAGAGACCCAGTACTTC.

V and J are TRBV7-9 and TRBJ2-3; a possible D gene is TRBD1 (6 bases). V dropped 3 bases and J dropped 5 bases, with 12 bases sitting between them. This CDR3 has 14 amino acids. Germline V CDR1 and CDR2: SEHNR, FQNEAQ (reference sequence). The CDR3 protein is CASSFTGSEDTQYF. CDR3 bases: TGTGCCAGCAGCTTTACAGGGTCCGAAGATACGCAGTATTTT.

The chain carries TRBV9 and TRBJ2-2; D is perhaps TRBD1 (6 bases). The ends were cut back, 4 bases at V and 5 bases at J, with 12 bases in the middle. Germline V CDR1 and CDR2: SGDLS, YYNGEE. The CDR3 has 14 amino acids. CDR3 in DNA: TGTGCCAGCAGCCCGATTCAGGGGACCGGGGAGCTGTTTTTT. As protein: CASSPIQGTGELFF. Combining the CDR3 with reference TRBV9 and TRBJ2-2 gives the whole variable domain DSGVTQTPKHLITATGQRVTLRCSPRSGDLSVYWYQQSLDQGLQFLIQYYNGEERAKGNILERFSAQQFPDLHSELNLSSLELGDSALYFCASSPIQGTGELFFGEGSRLTVL.

V is TRBV28 and J is TRBJ1-5, with D tentatively TRBD1 (5 bases). The germline V gene has CDR1 MDHEN and CDR2 SYDVKM. There are 13 residues in the CDR3. Trimming left V 4 bases short and J 7 bases short, with 11 bases between. The CDR3 spells CASSSPGWQPQHF. CDR3 bases: TGTGCCAGCAGTTCCCCAGGGTGGCAGCCCCAGCATTTT.

The chain joins TRBV27 to TRBJ1-1; 8 nucleotides align to TRBD1. The J segment lost 1 base and the V segment lost 5 bases, leaving 6 bases of the junction unmatched. Germline values: CDR1 MNHEY, CDR2 SMNVEV (reference sequence). The CDR3 covers 15 residues. CDR3: CASSPWDRRNTEAFF. The CDR3, as DNA: TGTGCCAGCAGTCCCTGGGACAGGAGGAACACTGAAGCTTTCTTT.

The chain employs TRBV9 and TRBJ2-3; 13 bases line up with TRBD2. CDR3 length: 17 amino acids. Germline loops: CDR1 SGDLS, CDR2 YYNGEE. Unmatched junction bases numbered 5, after V lost 0 bases and J lost 4 bases. CDR3 coding DNA: TGTGCCAGCAGCGTAGAGGGACTAGCGGGATTGGCAGATACGCAGTATTTT. Its protein product is CASSVEGLAGLADTQYF. The complete variable domain, with remaining parts taken from reference TRBV9 and TRBJ2-3, reads DSGVTQTPKHLITATGQRVTLRCSPRSGDLSVYWYQQSLDQGLQFLIQYYNGEERAKGNILERFSAQQFPDLHSELNLSSLELGDSALYFCASSVEGLAGLADTQYFGPGTRLTVL.

With regard to this clone: A read error may be the cause here, since a much bigger clone is one base away. The chain carries TRBV12-3 or TRBV12-4 and TRBJ1-2; 9 bases are shared with TRBD1. With 5 bases clipped from V and 6 bases from J, the junction kept 4 bases outside the gene matches. This CDR3 spans 13 amino acids. This CDR3 reads CASSPGTGNGYTF. The CDR3 DNA reads TGTGCCAGCAGTCCCGGGACAGGGAATGGCTACACCTTC.

In the case of this clone: This sample includes further DNA sequences coding for the same CDR3. V is TRBV7-3 and J is TRBJ2-2; D not certain. The germline CDR1 and CDR2 sequences are SGHTA and FQGTGA. Trimming pared 2 bases from V and 1 base from J, leaving 5 bases between. The CDR3 loop spans 14 amino acids. CDR3 amino acids: CASSLRGNTGELFF. CDR3 sequence (DNA): TGTGCCAGCAGCTTACGCGGGAACACCGGGGAGCTGTTTTTT.

The rearrangement links TRBV30 to TRBJ2-6; D uncertain. The CDR3 runs to 12 residues. Between the trimmed V and J ends, which lost 7 bases and 0 bases, there was a span of 4 bases. Germline-derived CDR1 and CDR2 are GTSNPN and SVGIG (reference sequence). The CDR3 is CASGSGANVLTF. The CDR3 DNA follows: TGTGCCTCCGGCTCTGGGGCCAACGTCCTGACTTTC.

The rearrangement joins TRBV5-4 to TRBJ1-1; TRBD1 is a possible D gene (6 bases). Trimming shortened V by 2 bases and J by 2 bases, and 10 bases separated the two germline ends. CDR3 size: 14 residues. Per germline, CDR1 SGHNT and CDR2 YYREEE (reference sequence). The CDR3 DNA reads as TGTGCCAGCAGCTTTCCGACAGGCAACACTGAAGCTTTCTTT. The encoded protein is CASSFPTGNTEAFF. Filled out from reference TRBV5-4 and TRBJ1-1, the complete variable domain reads ETGVTQSPTHLIKTRGQQVTLRCSSQSGHNTVSWYQQALGQGPQFIFQYYREEENGRGNFPPRFSGLQFPNYSSELNVNALELDDSALYLCASSFPTGNTEAFFGQGTRLTVV.

The chain joins TRBV10-3 to TRBJ2-1; D is unclear. Germline V CDR1 and CDR2: ENHRY, SYGVKD. CDR3 size: 16 residues. V was trimmed by 0 bases and J by 4 bases, leaving 13 bases between them. This CDR3 reads CAISESVRAGYNEQFF. CDR3 coding DNA: TGTGCCATCAGTGAGTCGGTTCGAGCAGGTTACAATGAGCAGTTCTTC.

The genes are TRBV9 and TRBJ1-1, with D maybe TRBD1 (5 bases). The V gene's germline CDR1 is SGDLS and CDR2 YYNGEE. V shed 0 bases and J shed 4 bases, with 10 bases lying between them. This CDR3 region has 14 residues. The CDR3 region has the DNA TGTGCCAGCAGCGTAGGGGGCGCGTCCACTGAAGCTTTCTTT. It specifies CASSVGGASTEAFF. Full variable domain (missing parts from reference TRBV9 and TRBJ1-1): DSGVTQTPKHLITATGQRVTLRCSPRSGDLSVYWYQQSLDQGLQFLIQYYNGEERAKGNILERFSAQQFPDLHSELNLSSLELGDSALYFCASSVGGASTEAFFGQGTRLTVV.

This sequence joins TRBV9 and TRBJ2-5, with D possibly being TRBD1 or TRBD2 (5 bases each). Looked up from germline, CDR1 is SGDLS and CDR2 is YYNGEE. The CDR3 consists of 13 residues. Trimming removed 4 bases at V and 6 bases at J, with 13 bases between. The CDR3 coding sequence is TGTGCCAGCAGCCAAGAGGGGACGAAGACCCAGTACTTC. This translates into CASSQEGTKTQYF.

This chain joins TRBV30 and TRBJ2-3; TRBD1 might be the D (5 bases). The CDR3 contains 14 residues. Trimming stripped 4 bases from V and 4 bases from J, with 15 bases between. Germline-derived CDR1 and CDR2 are GTSNPN and SVGIG (reference sequence). CDR3 sequence reads: CAWMLGRVPDTQYF. The CDR3 DNA follows: TGTGCCTGGATGCTCGGCAGGGTCCCAGATACGCAGTATTTT.

The CDR3 sequence is CASSGQSYGYTF. The CDR3 DNA reads TGTGCCAGCAGTGGACAGTCCTATGGCTACACCTTC. The J gene is TRBJ1-2, the V gene TRBV28, with a possible D match to TRBD1 (6 bases). CDR1 and CDR2 from the germline V gene are MDHEN and SYDVKM. CDR3 length: 12 residues. The V gene lost 5 bases and the J gene lost 4 bases, with 8 bases spanning the gap.

The chain employs TRBV6-2 or TRBV6-3 and TRBJ2-3, with D possibly called TRBD1 or TRBD2 (6 bases each). The germline V gene has CDR1 MNHEY and CDR2 SVGEGT. V was shortened by 2 bases and J by 5 bases, with 14 bases between the two germline ends. The CDR3 spans 15 residues. The CDR3 here is CASSYVPGAVDTQYF. CDR3 DNA sequence: TGTGCCAGCAGTTACGTTCCGGGGGCGGTAGATACGCAGTATTTT.

This chain joins TRBV7-2 and TRBJ1-5; 7 bases map to TRBD1. CDR1 and CDR2 (germline): SGHTA, FQGNSA. The ends lost 4 bases at V and 5 bases at J; junction bases unmatched: 8. The CDR3 runs 15 residues. The CDR3 here is CASSSQGGWDQPQHF. CDR3 DNA: TGTGCCAGCAGCTCCCAGGGGGGTTGGGATCAGCCCCAGCATTTT.

In DNA, the CDR3 is TGCGCCAGCAGCCCGGGACTAGCGGACCCCTACGAGCAGTACTTC. Its protein product is CASSPGLADPYEQYF. The chain is built from TRBV5-1 and TRBJ2-7, with 11 nucleotides matching TRBD2. Germline V gene data show CDR1 as SGHRS and CDR2 as YFSETQ. V lost 4 bases, J lost 2 bases, and 5 bases stayed unmatched. The CDR3 length is 15 residues.

The chain is built from TRBV3-1 (or the pseudogene TRBV3-2) and TRBJ1-1; TRBD1 matches at 7 bases. V trimming: 4 bases; J trimming: 4 bases; junction bases outside the gene matches: 3. The CDR3 consists of 13 residues. The germline CDR1 and CDR2 sequences are LGHDT and YNNKEL (reference sequence). The CDR3 loop reads CASSRDRSTEAFF. Here the CDR3 DNA reads TGTGCCAGCAGCCGGGACAGATCCACTGAAGCTTTCTTT.

The chain couples TRBV30 to TRBJ1-2; D is uncertain. There are 12 residues in the CDR3. Germline CDR1 is GTSNPN and CDR2 is SVGIG (reference sequence). V lost 1 base and J lost 2, with 5 bases in between. The CDR3 spells CAWSGGNYGYTF. CDR3 nucleotides: TGTGCCTGGAGTGGCGGCAACTATGGCTACACCTTC.

This rearrangement joins TRBV28 to TRBJ1-1, with D hard to call. CDR1 and CDR2 from the germline V gene are MDHEN and SYDVKM. The germline V and J ends were trimmed by 4 bases and 5 bases, with 11 bases remaining between them. There are 13 residues in the CDR3. CDR3 sequence: CASSSDVGTEAFF. CDR3 bases: TGTGCCAGCAGTTCCGACGTCGGAACTGAAGCTTTCTTT.

The chain recombines TRBV5-1 with TRBJ1-2, with D possibly being TRBD1 (6 bases). This CDR3 contains 15 residues. Germline V gene lookup returns CDR1 SGHRS and CDR2 YFSETQ. Trimming removed 0 bases at V and 4 bases at J, with 13 bases between. The CDR3 bases are TGCGCCAGCAGCTTGGCGGGGGGCGCAAGCTATGGCTACACCTTC. Its protein is CASSLAGGASYGYTF.

The chain couples TRBV13 to TRBJ2-7; a possible D gene is TRBD2 (7 bases). The germline gives CDR1 PRHDT, CDR2 FYEKMQ (reference sequence). Trimming took off 1 base at V and 4 bases at J, with 14 bases between the two ends. The CDR3 extends over 15 amino acids. In nucleotides, the CDR3 is TGTGCCAGCAGCTTAGCGGGGGGCCGATTGTACGAGCAGTACTTC. Translating it yields CASSLAGGRLYEQYF.

CDR3 region: CASSPGTGTPVAFF. CDR3 coding DNA: TGTGCCAGCAGTCCCGGGACAGGGACTCCTGTAGCTTTCTTT. The V and J genes are TRBV2 and TRBJ1-1; the match to TRBD1 covers 9 bases. This CDR3 has 14 residues. CDR1 is SNHLY and CDR2 is FYNNEI in the germline V gene. V lost 5 bases, J lost 10 bases, and 11 bases stayed unmatched. The entire variable domain, with the rest obtained from reference TRBV2 and TRBJ1-1, is as follows: EPEVTQTPSHQVTQMGQEVILRCVPISNHLYFYWYRQILGQKVEFLVSFYNNEISEKSEIFDDQFSVERPDGSNFTLKIRSTKLEDSAMYFCASSPGTGTPVAFFGQGTRLTVV.

This sequence joins TRBV12-3 or TRBV12-4 and TRBJ1-5; no clear D. Trimming left V 3 bases short and J 3 bases short, with 6 bases between. The CDR3 runs to 13 residues. The CDR3 bases are TGTGCCAGCAGTTTGTCAGACAATCAGCCCCAGCATTTT. As protein: CASSLSDNQPQHF.

The chain joins TRBV28 to TRBJ1-4, with TRBD1 matching 8 bases. The CDR3 runs 15 residues. V shed 7 bases and J 7 bases; nucleotides not matched to a gene: 11. Germline loops: CDR1 MDHEN, CDR2 SYDVKM. The CDR3 DNA reads as TGTGCCAGCAATGGAAGACAGGGGAGGAGTGAAAAACTGTTTTTT. It codes for CASNGRQGRSEKLFF.